This T cell receptor beta chain was identified during a study of Graves' ophthalmopathy and Graves' hyperthyroidism. Study details: Before any treatment, peripheral blood was taken at the initial diagnosis. Whole-study results and caveats: The majority of expanded thyroid clonotypes above 0.001 frequency also occurred in blood. Ophthalmopathy cases were distinguished from stable hyperthyroidism by a 13-signature model, reaching approximately 88% sensitivity and roughly 80% specificity.

Each diagnosis was determined on the basis of clinical symptoms, serum thyroxine, TRAb, thyroid ultrasound and orbital computed tomography. Scientists amplified the TCR beta CDR3 regions from RNA transcripts. RT-PCR in the first round used HTBI primers; a second-round multiplex PCR followed. TCRdb reprocessed the multiplex PCR reads via MiXCR and lists one record per CDR3 protein. Of around 670,000 distinct CDR3 sequences listed, about 44% were seen once; the top ten hold 44%. With regard to this clonotype: The antigen is unknown.

Germline CDR1 DFQATT, CDR2 SNEGSKA (reference sequence). V was trimmed by 0 bases and J by 7 bases, leaving 15 bases between them. CDR3 length: 14 amino acids. The TCR originated in an adult man with Graves' ophthalmopathy. The chain links TRBV20-1 to TRBJ1-2; the D is unclear. The sequenced material came from peripheral blood. The CDR3 reads CSAREDTRRSGYTF. In DNA, the CDR3 is TGCAGTGCTAGAGAAGACACCCGTCGATCTGGCTACACCTTC.